A selection of T cell receptor beta chains follows, all from one sample in a study of blood T cell repertoires in COVID-19. The table came from immunoSEQ multiplex PCR; TCRdb's copy has only in-frame clones and leaves some out. The data show about 240,000 clones, roughly 80% seen once. The specimen sequenced was peripheral blood. The receptors were sampled from a woman under 30 with acute or convalescent COVID-19. Both conserved end residues are part of each CDR3. The D gene is left open where the match is weak.

D	V	J	DNA	CDR3
NA	TRBV6-5	TRBJ1-2	TGTGCCAGCAGTTCAAGGGGGATTTCTGAAGGCTACACCTTC	CASSSRGISEGYTF
NA	TRBV6-1	TRBJ1-1	TGTGCCAGCAGTGAGGAAGGGGTCAGGACTGAAGCTTTCTTT	CASSEEGVRTEAFF
NA	TRBV7-3	TRBJ1-2	TGTGCCAGCAGCCAAGATAGCAGTACTTTCTATGGCTACACCTTC	CASSQDSSTFYGYTF
NA	TRBV18	TRBJ2-1	TGTGCCAGCTCACCACCCAAGGACCTGGGGGGTGATGAGCAGTTCTTC	CASSPPKDLGGDEQFF
TRBD2	TRBV10-1	TRBJ2-5	TGCGCCAGCAGTGAGTCGGGAGGGTTCGAGACCCAGTACTTC	CASSESGGFETQYF
NA	TRBV19	TRBJ2-6	TGTGCCAGTAGTTCAACTACACAACTCTCTGGGGCCAACGTCCTGACTTTC	CASSSTTQLSGANVLTF
TRBD2	TRBV7-2	TRBJ2-4	TGTGCCAGCAGCTTAGGATTGACTAGCGGGGGTTTTCAGTACTTC	CASSLGLTSGGFQYF
TRBD2	TRBV6-2/TRBV6-3	TRBJ2-7	TGTGCCAGCAGTCTGACTAGCGGGAGGCCTCTAAGCTCCTACGAGCAGTACTTC	CASSLTSGRPLSSYEQYF
NA	TRBV13	TRBJ2-1	TGTGCCAGCAGCTTGGGGGCATCTGCGTCCGATGAGCAGTTCTTC	CASSLGASASDEQFF
NA	TRBV5-1	TRBJ1-3	TGCGCCAGCAGCTTGGGCCAGAACTCTGGAAACACCATATATTTT	CASSLGQNSGNTIYF
NA	TRBV2	TRBJ1-1	TGTGCCAGCAGGTACAGGAGGAACACTGAAGCTTTCTTT	CASRYRRNTEAFF